One sample yielded the 6 T cell receptor beta chains listed below, sequenced in a study of blood T cell repertoires in COVID-19. Using immunoSEQ multiplex PCR, the repertoire was profiled, and TCRdb retains in-frame clones only, with some absent. The sample lists about 150,000 clones; about four fifths were seen once. The sequenced sample was peripheral blood. The receptors here all came from a man in his 70s with active or convalescent COVID-19.

This clone is a singleton in its sample. The chain has TRBV27 and TRBJ1-2; 10 nucleotides agree with TRBD1. The CDR3 runs to 15 residues. The V and J ends lost 6 bases and 4 bases, in that order; junction bases with no gene match: 8. The germline V gene encodes CDR1 MNHEY and CDR2 SMNVEV (reference sequence). CDR3 DNA: TGTGCCAGCAGGCGCCGGGACAGGGGAGGCTATGGCTACACCTTC. Encoded protein: CASRRRDRGGYGYTF.

The gene calls are TRBV28 and TRBJ2-3; weak D call: TRBD2 (5 bases). This CDR3 region has 17 residues. The V end was cut by 4 bases, the J end by 0 bases, with 17 bases between. Germline CDR1 reads MDHEN; CDR2 reads SYDVKM. The CDR3 region is CASSWASSGGSTDTQYF. CDR3 coding DNA: TGTGCCAGCAGTTGGGCTAGCTCCGGAGGTAGCACAGATACGCAGTATTTT.

The rearrangement uses TRBV19 and TRBJ1-5, with no clear D. V was clipped by 2 bases and J by 4 bases, with 12 bases between them. The CDR3 loop spans 15 amino acids. The germline V gene has CDR1 LNHDA and CDR2 SQIVND (reference sequence). In DNA form, the CDR3 reads TGTGCCAGTAGTATAAGGTCCCGAGGTAATCAGCCCCAGCATTTT. It is translated as CASSIRSRGNQPQHF.

This chain links TRBV30 with TRBJ2-1, with 9 bases fitting TRBD1. With 5 bases clipped from V and 4 bases from J, the junction kept 9 bases outside the gene matches. Per germline, CDR1 GTSNPN and CDR2 SVGIG (reference sequence). There are 15 residues in the CDR3. DNA for the CDR3: TGTGCCTGGGCCCCCCGGGACAGGGCATACAATGAGCAGTTCTTC. Translating gives CAWAPRDRAYNEQFF.

The CDR3 here is CASSLSGRSSYEQYF. The CDR3 DNA reads as TGTGCCAGCAGCCTTAGCGGGAGGAGCTCCTACGAGCAGTACTTC. The chain uses TRBV11-3 and TRBJ2-7, with 10 bases that match TRBD2. The germline CDR1 and CDR2 sequences are SGHNT and YENEEA. Trimming cost V 5 bases and J 0 bases; bases outside gene matches: 4. CDR3 size: 15 residues.

The rearrangement uses TRBV9 and TRBJ2-5, with a tentative D call TRBD2 (6 bases). The CDR3 consists of 16 residues. Trimming took 4 bases from V and 5 from J, leaving 21 bases between them. Germline CDR1 reads SGDLS; CDR2 reads YYNGEE. The CDR3 DNA reads TGTGCCAGCAGCCCAGGCGGACCCGGCCGGGGGGAGACCCAGTACTTC. Its translation: CASSPGGPGRGETQYF.